Detailed here is one TCR beta chain. Its specificity is unknown. The ends were cut back, 2 bases at V and 4 bases at J, with 16 bases in the middle. Germline V gene lookup returns CDR1 SGHKS and CDR2 YYEKEE (reference sequence). This CDR3 contains 15 residues. The entry originates in a study of T cells in tuberculosis. Overall study: Blood was taken before or within 7 days of anti-tuberculosis therapy.

TCRdb keeps only in-frame clones here, not all; method: immunoSEQ multiplex PCR. The table has under 40,000 clones, less than 95% seen once; the top ten hold approximately 4.2%. As to time point: new active TB diagnosis, blood taken before or within 7 days of starting treatment. Study-wide findings and caveats: Cases with active tuberculosis were adults, while controls were adolescents. Shorter CDR3-alpha in active tuberculosis partly drove smaller distances. Smaller distances to GMM-specific TCRs suggested their expansion in active tuberculosis.

The rearrangement links TRBV5-5 to TRBJ2-7; possibly TRBD1 for D (6 bases). Sequenced material: PBMCs, taken at tuberculosis diagnosis. This TCR was recovered from an adult with tuberculosis. The CDR3 nucleotides read TGTGCCAGCAGCTTAAGAACAGGGTCCGTTTACGAGCAGTACTTC. The encoded protein is CASSLRTGSVYEQYF.